These 30 T cell receptor beta chains share one sample of origin, sequenced in a study of cytotoxic CD8 clonotypes in ibrutinib-treated CLL. Using immunoSEQ multiplex PCR, the repertoire was profiled, and TCRdb retains in-frame clones only, with some absent. This repertoire shows fewer than 100,000 clones, around 84% found once; its top ten account for 5% to 6%. This sample comprised PBMCs, obtained before ibrutinib treatment. Receptor source: a human donor with chronic lymphocytic leukemia.

Here the CDR3 reads CASSPGTGGFQETQYF. CDR3 nucleotides: TGTGCCAGCAGTCCCGGGACAGGGGGATTTCAAGAGACCCAGTACTTC. This chain connects TRBV28 to TRBJ2-5; 11 nucleotides match TRBD1. The germline gives CDR1 MDHEN, CDR2 SYDVKM. V lost 5 bases, J lost 2 bases, and 7 bases stayed unmatched. The CDR3 contains 16 residues.

The chain employs TRBV28 and TRBJ2-2; D remains unclear. The CDR3 contains 14 residues. Germline V gene lookup returns CDR1 MDHEN and CDR2 SYDVKM. V was pared by 6 bases and J by 0 bases, with 8 bases between. In DNA, the CDR3 is TGTGCCAGCAGACACAGAACGAACACCGGGGAGCTGTTTTTT. Amino acids: CASRHRTNTGELFF.

This chain joins TRBV19 and TRBJ1-2; 7 nucleotides agree with TRBD1. The CDR3 has 15 amino acids. The germline gives CDR1 LNHDA, CDR2 SQIVND (reference sequence). After removal of 6 bases from V and 4 bases from J, the junction contained 11 bases not matched to a gene. The CDR3 bases are TGTGCCAGTAGGGCCGAATGGGACAGCATCTATGGCTACACCTTC. This translates into CASRAEWDSIYGYTF.

In this sample, this clone turned up a few times. This CDR3 is also generated by other DNA sequences in the sample. V is TRBV7-9 and J is TRBJ1-5; tentative D call: TRBD1 (6 bases). The V end lost 5 bases, the J end lost 5 bases, and 10 bases lay between the germline ends. Germline CDR1 is SEHNR and CDR2 is FQNEAQ (reference sequence). This CDR3 has 13 amino acids. Here the CDR3 DNA reads TGTGCCAGCAGCCGAGGGGGGGATCAGCCCCAGCATTTT. Amino acid sequence: CASSRGGDQPQHF.

This clone has more than one count but fewer than ten. The chain carries TRBV7-9 and TRBJ1-4; TRBD1 is a possible D gene (5 bases). V dropped 0 bases and J dropped 3 bases, with 8 bases sitting between them. The germline V gene has CDR1 SEHNR and CDR2 FQNEAQ (reference sequence). The CDR3 sequence is 15 residues long. In DNA, the CDR3 is TGTGCCAGCAGCTTAGCTGGGGGTTCTAATGAAAAACTGTTTTTT. Encoded protein: CASSLAGGSNEKLFF.

The chain links TRBV7-9 to TRBJ1-1; D unclear. This CDR3 is built from 16 residues. Germline V gives CDR1 SEHNR, CDR2 FQNEAQ (reference sequence). V lost 7 bases, J lost 5 bases, and 23 bases lay in between. This chain's CDR3 is CASIPGEGRMGTEAFF. The DNA of the CDR3 is TGTGCCAGCATCCCCGGGGAAGGGAGAATGGGTACTGAAGCTTTCTTT.

The V gene is TRBV5-1, the J gene TRBJ2-2, with a weak D call TRBD2 (5 bases). Looked up from germline, CDR1 is SGHRS and CDR2 is YFSETQ. V lost 4 bases, J lost 0 bases, and 10 bases lay in between. The CDR3 loop spans 15 amino acids. The CDR3 here is CASSPVSANTGELFF. CDR3 bases: TGCGCCAGCAGCCCCGTTAGCGCGAACACCGGGGAGCTGTTTTTT.

This clone has a handful of counts. Here the CDR3 reads CAWTGLNSYEQYF. In nucleotides, the CDR3 is TGTGCCTGGACGGGACTCAACTCCTACGAGCAGTACTTC. The V and J genes are TRBV30 and TRBJ2-7; maybe TRBD2 (6 bases). V was trimmed by 4 bases and J by 0 bases, leaving 10 bases between them. The CDR3 is 13 amino acids. Per the germline V gene, CDR1 is GTSNPN and CDR2 is SVGIG (reference sequence).

This clone was found once. This chain connects TRBV5-6 to TRBJ1-2, with D maybe TRBD1 (6 bases). Germline CDR1 and CDR2: SGHDT and YYEEEE. Trimming removed 3 bases at V and 5 bases at J, with 11 bases between. The CDR3 covers 13 residues. The CDR3 DNA reads as TGTGCCAGCAGCTCTATTACAGGGTATGGCTACACCTTC. Encoded protein: CASSSITGYGYTF.

This chain uses TRBV4-3 with TRBJ1-1; D may be TRBD1 (6 bases). The germline gives CDR1 LGHNA, CDR2 YSLEER. The CDR3 totals 17 residues. Between the trimmed V and J ends, which lost 3 bases and 6 bases, there was a span of 23 bases. The CDR3: CASSQEKIAGEGAEAFF. The CDR3 DNA follows: TGCGCCAGCAGCCAGGAAAAGATCGCAGGGGAAGGGGCTGAAGCTTTCTTT.

The rearrangement links TRBV5-6 to TRBJ2-3; D is uncertain. The CDR3 sequence is 16 residues long. The V gene lost 0 bases and the J gene lost 0 bases, with 11 bases spanning the gap. Germline values: CDR1 SGHDT, CDR2 YYEEEE. The CDR3 DNA sequence: TGTGCCAGCAGCTTGGTGAGCCCCTCAAGCACAGATACGCAGTATTTT. Translated: CASSLVSPSSTDTQYF. Full variable domain (outside the CDR3, taken from reference TRBV5-6 and TRBJ2-3): DAGVTQSPTHLIKTRGQQVTLRCSPKSGHDTVSWYQQALGQGPQFIFQYYEEEERQRGNFPDRFSGHQFPNYSSELNVNALLLGDSALYLCASSLVSPSSTDTQYFGPGTRLTVL.

This clone was counted once. The chain joins TRBV9 to TRBJ1-2; D perhaps matches TRBD1 (5 bases). The CDR3 runs 15 residues. The germline gives CDR1 SGDLS, CDR2 YYNGEE. V dropped 0 bases and J dropped 6 bases, with 15 bases sitting between them. The CDR3 reads CASSVATGGINGYTF. DNA for the CDR3: TGTGCCAGCAGCGTAGCCACGGGGGGGATCAATGGCTACACCTTC.

The rearrangement uses TRBV19 and TRBJ2-5; tentative D call: TRBD2 (6 bases). The CDR3 runs to 15 residues. Trimming cost V 7 bases and J 4 bases, with 19 bases left between them. Germline CDR1 LNHDA, CDR2 SQIVND (reference sequence). The CDR3, as DNA: TGTGCCAGTACACAAGCGGGTACGTGGGGAGAGACCCAGTACTTC. Translation: CASTQAGTWGETQYF.

The chain uses TRBV29-1 and TRBJ2-7, with 8 bases matching TRBD1. Trimming at V came to 2 bases and at J to 6 bases, leaving 9 bases not matched to a gene. Germline lookup yields CDR1 SQVTM and CDR2 ANQGSEA. This CDR3 is 14 amino acids long. The CDR3 loop reads CSVEQVGTGGEQYF. CDR3 in DNA: TGCAGCGTTGAACAGGTAGGGACAGGCGGCGAGCAGTACTTC.

The chain has TRBV7-2 and TRBJ2-4; 7 bases are a match to TRBD1. The CDR3 is 16 amino acids. Unmatched junction bases numbered 5, after V lost 3 bases and J lost 0 bases. The germline CDR1 and CDR2 sequences are SGHTA and FQGNSA. CDR3 bases: TGTGCCAGCAGCTTGGTAGGGGGCGCAGCCAAAAACATTCAGTACTTC. Encoded protein: CASSLVGGAAKNIQYF.

V gene TRBV5-1 combines with J gene TRBJ1-1, with 7 positions matching TRBD1. Germline CDR1 reads SGHRS; CDR2 reads YFSETQ. The CDR3 length is 16 residues. After removal of 4 bases from V and 8 bases from J, the junction contained 17 bases not matched to a gene. The CDR3, as DNA: TGCGCCAGCAGCCTAGAAACCAATCCGACAGGGAGGGAAGCTTTCTTT. It specifies CASSLETNPTGREAFF.

V gene TRBV5-4 combines with J gene TRBJ1-2; D not resolved. The CDR3 is 12 residues long. V shed 0 bases and J shed 8 bases, with 8 bases lying between them. Germline CDR1 SGHNT, CDR2 YYREEE (reference sequence). The CDR3 nucleotides read TGTGCCAGCAGCTTGGGGGCGGGAGGCTACACCTTC. It yields the protein CASSLGAGGYTF.

This chain connects TRBV5-1 to TRBJ2-7, with 10 bases that match TRBD2. In germline, CDR1 is SGHRS, CDR2 YFSETQ. Trimming cost V 4 bases and J 1 base; bases outside gene matches: 11. There are 17 residues in the CDR3. In DNA form, the CDR3 reads TGCGCCAGCAGCCCCGCCCTAGCGGGAGCTTCTTCCTACGAGCAGTACTTC. It codes for CASSPALAGASSYEQYF.

The rearrangement joins TRBV5-1 to TRBJ2-1; 7 bases align to TRBD2. Germline assignment: CDR1 SGHRS and CDR2 YFSETQ. Unmatched junction bases numbered 7, after V lost 0 bases and J lost 1 base. The CDR3 extends over 17 amino acids. This CDR3 reads CASSLGPGAGSYNEQFF. In DNA, the CDR3 is TGCGCCAGCAGCTTGGGGCCGGGAGCGGGATCCTACAATGAGCAGTTCTTC.

This clone is labeled medium-sized. The chain has TRBV4-1 and TRBJ1-2; 7 bases line up with TRBD1. Looked up from germline, CDR1 is MGHRA and CDR2 is YSYEKL. The CDR3 runs to 16 residues. The J segment lost 5 bases and the V segment lost 2 bases, leaving 11 bases of the junction unmatched. The CDR3 nucleotides are TGCGCCAGCAGCCAAATTACCAGGGGGATTTTGTATGGCTACACCTTC. Amino acids: CASSQITRGILYGYTF.

The V and J genes are TRBV5-4 and TRBJ2-1, with D possibly matching TRBD2 (6 bases). Trimming left V 2 bases short and J 2 bases short, with 8 bases between. This CDR3 is 14 amino acids long. Germline V gene lookup returns CDR1 SGHNT and CDR2 YYREEE (reference sequence). The CDR3 here is CASSLTSTYNEQFF. DNA of the CDR3: TGTGCCAGCAGCTTAACTAGCACCTACAATGAGCAGTTCTTC.

The rearrangement uses TRBV7-9 and TRBJ1-2; D may be TRBD1 (6 bases). The V gene's germline CDR1 is SEHNR and CDR2 FQNEAQ (reference sequence). The CDR3 totals 14 residues. Trimming took 1 base from V and 9 from J, leaving 15 bases between them. The CDR3: CASSLGTGLGSYTF. For the CDR3, the DNA is TGTGCCAGCAGCTTAGGCACAGGGTTAGGTAGCTACACCTTC.

The V and J genes are TRBV19 and TRBJ1-1, with D unclear. The CDR3 spans 11 residues. Trimming stripped 7 bases from V and 2 bases from J, with 5 bases between. The germline V gene has CDR1 LNHDA and CDR2 SQIVND (reference sequence). Here the CDR3 reads CASITNTEAFF. The CDR3 DNA reads as TGTGCCAGTATAACAAACACTGAAGCTTTCTTT.

This chain uses TRBV4-2 with TRBJ1-1; D uncertain. The V and J ends lost 0 bases and 11 bases respectively, with 13 bases between them. The CDR3 sequence is 13 residues long. Germline loops: CDR1 LGHNA, CDR2 YNFKEQ. DNA of the CDR3: TGTGCCAGCAGCCAAGATATGGGCAGGAGGGCTTTCTTT. Translation gives CASSQDMGRRAFF.

This chain links TRBV9 with TRBJ2-7, with D perhaps TRBD2 (6 bases). Germline loops: CDR1 SGDLS, CDR2 YYNGEE. The CDR3 length is 13 residues. Trimming cost V 4 bases and J 1 base, with 9 bases left between them. The DNA of the CDR3 is TGTGCCAGCAGCTTCGGACTATCCTACGAGCAGTACTTC. Its translation is CASSFGLSYEQYF. Filled out from reference TRBV9 and TRBJ2-7, the complete variable domain reads DSGVTQTPKHLITATGQRVTLRCSPRSGDLSVYWYQQSLDQGLQFLIQYYNGEERAKGNILERFSAQQFPDLHSELNLSSLELGDSALYFCASSFGLSYEQYFGPGTRLTVT.

V usage is TRBV29-1 and J usage is TRBJ1-1; D gene ambiguous. Germline V gene sequence: CDR1 SQVTM, CDR2 ANQGSEA. The CDR3 length is 12 residues. V was clipped by 3 bases and J by 3 bases, with 8 bases between them. CDR3 protein: CSVDNQDTEAFF. The CDR3 nucleotides read TGCAGCGTTGACAACCAAGACACTGAAGCTTTCTTT.

The rearrangement links TRBV7-9 to TRBJ1-5; 8 bases are a match to TRBD1. The CDR3 runs to 17 residues. Germline V gives CDR1 SEHNR, CDR2 FQNEAQ (reference sequence). V gave up 5 bases and J gave up 3 bases; unmatched junction bases: 12. The CDR3 protein is CASSPTPRDRNNQPQHF. The DNA for the CDR3 is TGTGCCAGCAGCCCAACCCCCCGGGACAGGAACAATCAGCCCCAGCATTTT.

The V call is TRBV5-1, the J call TRBJ2-6; D gene unclear. Germline V lookup: CDR1 SGHRS, CDR2 YFSETQ. The CDR3 totals 19 residues. V was shortened by 0 bases and J by 4 bases, with 20 bases between the two germline ends. The CDR3: CASSLAGQLSFLGANVLTF. CDR3 nucleotide sequence: TGCGCCAGCAGCTTGGCCGGCCAACTCTCCTTCTTGGGGGCCAACGTCCTGACTTTC. Full variable domain (missing parts from reference TRBV5-1 and TRBJ2-6): KAGVTQTPRYLIKTRGQQVTLSCSPISGHRSVSWYQQTPGQGLQFLFEYFSETQRNKGNFPGRFSGRQFSNSRSEMNVSTLELGDSALYLCASSLAGQLSFLGANVLTFGAGSRLTVL.

This chain links TRBV11-2 with TRBJ2-3; 9 bases agree with TRBD1. The trim removed 6 bases at V and 1 base at J, leaving 5 bases unmatched. The length of the CDR3 is 15 residues. In germline, CDR1 is SGHAT, CDR2 FQNNGV. Here the CDR3 reads CASSTTGGGTDTQYF. The CDR3 DNA sequence: TGTGCCAGCAGTACCACAGGGGGCGGCACAGATACGCAGTATTTT. Combining the CDR3 with reference TRBV11-2 and TRBJ2-3 gives the whole variable domain EAGVAQSPRYKIIEKRQSVAFWCNPISGHATLYWYQQILGQGPKLLIQFQNNGVVDDSQLPKDRFSAERLKGVDSTLKIQPAKLEDSAVYLCASSTTGGGTDTQYFGPGTRLTVL.

This clone was found once. The gene calls are TRBV11-3 and TRBJ1-4, with 7 bases lining up with TRBD1. The J segment lost 8 bases and the V segment lost 5 bases, leaving 11 bases of the junction unmatched. CDR3 length: 15 residues. Germline V gene lookup returns CDR1 SGHNT and CDR2 YENEEA. The CDR3 region has the DNA TGTGCCAGCAGCCACGACAGGGAGCCTGGAGAAAAACTGTTTTTT. This sequence encodes CASSHDREPGEKLFF.